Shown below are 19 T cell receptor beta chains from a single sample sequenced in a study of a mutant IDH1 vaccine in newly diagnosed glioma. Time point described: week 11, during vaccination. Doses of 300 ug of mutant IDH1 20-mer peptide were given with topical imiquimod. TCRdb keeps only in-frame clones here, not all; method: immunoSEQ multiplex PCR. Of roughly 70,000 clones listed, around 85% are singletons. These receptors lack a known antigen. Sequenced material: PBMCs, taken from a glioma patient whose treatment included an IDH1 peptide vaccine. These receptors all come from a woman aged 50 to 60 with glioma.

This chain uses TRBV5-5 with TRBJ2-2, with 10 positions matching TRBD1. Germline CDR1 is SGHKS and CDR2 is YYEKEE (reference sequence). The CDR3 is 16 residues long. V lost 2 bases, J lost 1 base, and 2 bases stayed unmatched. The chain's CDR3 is CASSFGTGVNTGELFF. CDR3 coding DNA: TGTGCCAGCAGCTTCGGGACAGGGGTGAACACCGGGGAGCTGTTTTTT. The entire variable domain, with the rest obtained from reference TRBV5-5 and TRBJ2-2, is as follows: DAGVTQSPTHLIKTRGQQVTLRCSPISGHKSVSWYQQVLGQGPQFIFQYYEKEERGRGNFPDRFSARQFPNYSSELNVNALLLGDSALYLCASSFGTGVNTGELFFGEGSRLTVL.

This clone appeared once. CDR3 in DNA: TGTGCCAGCAGCGTAGGGGGTTACCGGGCAGGCCCCGCAACTAATGAAAAACTGTTTTTT. This encodes CASSVGGYRAGPATNEKLFF. The V gene is TRBV9, the J gene TRBJ1-4; D remains ambiguous. Germline CDR1 reads SGDLS; CDR2 reads YYNGEE. The CDR3 is made up of 20 amino acids. V was trimmed by 0 bases and J by 0 bases, leaving 21 bases between them.

DNA of the CDR3: TGTGCCATCAGTGTCGGGGGGGCGGCGGATACGCAGTATTTT. Translation gives CAISVGGAADTQYF. The rearrangement uses TRBV10-3 and TRBJ2-3; 8 nucleotides match TRBD2. This CDR3 spans 14 amino acids. From germline, CDR1 is ENHRY and CDR2 SYGVKD. V was pared by 4 bases and J by 6 bases, with 6 bases of the junction left unmatched.

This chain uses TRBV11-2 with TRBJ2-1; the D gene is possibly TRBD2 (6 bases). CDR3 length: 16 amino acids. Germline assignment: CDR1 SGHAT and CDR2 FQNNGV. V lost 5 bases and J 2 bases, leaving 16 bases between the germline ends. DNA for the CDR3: TGTGCCAGCAGCCCTGGCGGGACCCGACCCTACAATGAGCAGTTCTTC. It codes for CASSPGGTRPYNEQFF.

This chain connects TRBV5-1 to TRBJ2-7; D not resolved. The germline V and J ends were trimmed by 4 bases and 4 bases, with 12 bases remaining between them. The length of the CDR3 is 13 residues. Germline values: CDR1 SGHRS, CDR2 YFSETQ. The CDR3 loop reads CASSLGRYYEQYF. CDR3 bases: TGCGCCAGCAGCCTTGGACGGTATTACGAGCAGTACTTC.

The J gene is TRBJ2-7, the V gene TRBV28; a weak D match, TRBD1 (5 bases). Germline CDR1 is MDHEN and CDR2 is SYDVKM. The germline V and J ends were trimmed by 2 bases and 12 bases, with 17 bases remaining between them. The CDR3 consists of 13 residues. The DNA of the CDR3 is TGTGCCAGCAGTTTAGACAGCCACGGGCTCATGTACTTC. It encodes CASSLDSHGLMYF.

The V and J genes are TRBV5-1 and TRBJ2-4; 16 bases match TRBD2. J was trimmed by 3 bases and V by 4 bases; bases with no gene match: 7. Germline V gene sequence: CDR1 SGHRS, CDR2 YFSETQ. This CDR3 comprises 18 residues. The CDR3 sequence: CASSRGLAGGLGKNIQYF. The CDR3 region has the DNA TGCGCCAGCAGCAGGGGACTAGCGGGGGGGCTCGGCAAAAACATTCAGTACTTC.

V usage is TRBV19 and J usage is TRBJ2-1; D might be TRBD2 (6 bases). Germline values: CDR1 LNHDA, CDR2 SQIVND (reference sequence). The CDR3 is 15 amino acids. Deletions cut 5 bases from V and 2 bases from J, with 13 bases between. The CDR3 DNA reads TGTGCCAGTAGTGTTGGACTACCGACCTACAATGAGCAGTTCTTC. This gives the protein CASSVGLPTYNEQFF.

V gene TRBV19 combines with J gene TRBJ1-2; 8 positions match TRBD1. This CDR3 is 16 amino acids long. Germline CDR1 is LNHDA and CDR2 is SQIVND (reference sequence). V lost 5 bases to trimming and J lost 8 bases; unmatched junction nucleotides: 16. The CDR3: CASSLSPGQVLEGYTF. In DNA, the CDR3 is TGTGCCAGTAGTTTGTCTCCGGGACAGGTTTTGGAGGGCTACACCTTC.

CDR3 loop: CATSRRLNTEAFF. Here the CDR3 DNA reads TGTGCCACCAGCAGACGCTTGAACACTGAAGCTTTCTTT. The chain is built from TRBV15 and TRBJ1-1; D not certain. The CDR3 contains 13 residues. The V gene lost 2 bases and the J gene lost 0 bases, with 4 bases spanning the gap. Germline lookup yields CDR1 LNHNV and CDR2 YYDKDF (reference sequence). The full variable domain, in which reference TRBV15 and TRBJ1-1 provide the parts outside the CDR3, is DAMVIQNPRYQVTQFGKPVTLSCSQTLNHNVMYWYQQKSSQAPKLLFHYYDKDFNNEADTPDNFQSRRPNTSFCFLDIRSPGLGDTAMYLCATSRRLNTEAFFGQGTRLTVV.

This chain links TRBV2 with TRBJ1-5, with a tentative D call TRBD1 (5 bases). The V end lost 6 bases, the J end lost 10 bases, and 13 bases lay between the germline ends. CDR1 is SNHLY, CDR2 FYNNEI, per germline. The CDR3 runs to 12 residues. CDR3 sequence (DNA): TGTGCCAGCAGCTTGCTAGGGGTTCCCCAGCATTTT. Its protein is CASSLLGVPQHF.

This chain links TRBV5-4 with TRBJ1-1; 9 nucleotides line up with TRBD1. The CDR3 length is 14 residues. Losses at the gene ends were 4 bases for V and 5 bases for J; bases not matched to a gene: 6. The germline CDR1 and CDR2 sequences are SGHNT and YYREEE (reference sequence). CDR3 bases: TGTGCCAGCAGCCCCGGGGACAGGGCAACTGAAGCTTTCTTT. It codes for CASSPGDRATEAFF.

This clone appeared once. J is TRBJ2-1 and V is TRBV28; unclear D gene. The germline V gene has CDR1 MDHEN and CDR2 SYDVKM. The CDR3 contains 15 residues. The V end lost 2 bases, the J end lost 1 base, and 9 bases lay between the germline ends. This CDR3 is CASSLDSTSYNEQFF. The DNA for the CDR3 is TGTGCCAGCAGTTTAGACTCTACTTCCTACAATGAGCAGTTCTTC.

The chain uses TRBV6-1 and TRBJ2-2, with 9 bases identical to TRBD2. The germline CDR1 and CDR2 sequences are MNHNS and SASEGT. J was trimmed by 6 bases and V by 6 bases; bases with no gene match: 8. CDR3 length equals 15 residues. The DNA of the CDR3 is TGTGCCAGCAGGGAATTGGGACTAGCCGCCGGGGAGCTGTTTTTT. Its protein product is CASRELGLAAGELFF.

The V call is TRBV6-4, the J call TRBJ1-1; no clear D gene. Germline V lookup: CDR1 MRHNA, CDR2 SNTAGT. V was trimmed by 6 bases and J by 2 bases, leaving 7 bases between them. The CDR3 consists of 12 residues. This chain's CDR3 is CASRGPNTEAFF. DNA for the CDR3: TGTGCCAGCAGAGGACCTAACACTGAAGCTTTCTTT.

The CDR3 DNA is TGTGCCAGCAGGACGACAGGGACAGATACGCAGTATTTT. As protein: CASRTTGTDTQYF. The gene calls are TRBV11-2 and TRBJ2-3; 7 positions agree with TRBD1. There are 13 residues in the CDR3. V gave up 6 bases and J gave up 3 bases; unmatched junction bases: 3. CDR1 is SGHAT and CDR2 is FQNNGV in the germline V gene.

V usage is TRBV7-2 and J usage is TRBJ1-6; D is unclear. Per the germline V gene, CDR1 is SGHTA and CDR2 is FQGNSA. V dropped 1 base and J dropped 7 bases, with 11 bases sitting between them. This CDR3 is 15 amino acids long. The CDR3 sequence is CASSLGILRNSPLHF. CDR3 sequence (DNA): TGTGCCAGCAGCTTAGGCATACTCAGGAATTCACCCCTCCACTTT.

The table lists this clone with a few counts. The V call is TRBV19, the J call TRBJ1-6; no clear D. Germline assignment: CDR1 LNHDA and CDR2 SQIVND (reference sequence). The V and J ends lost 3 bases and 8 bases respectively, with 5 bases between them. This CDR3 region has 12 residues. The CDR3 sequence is CASSIGYSPLHF. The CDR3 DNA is TGTGCCAGTAGTATCGGGTATTCACCCCTCCACTTT.

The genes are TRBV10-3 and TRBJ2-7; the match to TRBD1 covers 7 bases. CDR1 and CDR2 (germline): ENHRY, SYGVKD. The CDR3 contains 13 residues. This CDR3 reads CVTLRTGTYEQYF. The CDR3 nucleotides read TGTGTTACCCTTCGGACAGGCACCTACGAGCAGTACTTC.